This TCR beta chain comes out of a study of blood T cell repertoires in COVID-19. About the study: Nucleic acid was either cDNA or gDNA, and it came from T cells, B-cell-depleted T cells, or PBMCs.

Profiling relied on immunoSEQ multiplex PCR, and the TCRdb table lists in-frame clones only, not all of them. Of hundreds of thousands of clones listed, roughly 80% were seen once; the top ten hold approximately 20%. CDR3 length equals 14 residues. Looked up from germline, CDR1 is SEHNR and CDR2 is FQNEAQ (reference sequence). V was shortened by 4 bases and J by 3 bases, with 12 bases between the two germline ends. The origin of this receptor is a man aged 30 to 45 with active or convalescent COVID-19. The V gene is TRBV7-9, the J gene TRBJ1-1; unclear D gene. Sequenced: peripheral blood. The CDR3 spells CASSWEGRDTEAFF. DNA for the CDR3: TGTGCCAGCAGCTGGGAAGGGAGGGACACTGAAGCTTTCTTT.